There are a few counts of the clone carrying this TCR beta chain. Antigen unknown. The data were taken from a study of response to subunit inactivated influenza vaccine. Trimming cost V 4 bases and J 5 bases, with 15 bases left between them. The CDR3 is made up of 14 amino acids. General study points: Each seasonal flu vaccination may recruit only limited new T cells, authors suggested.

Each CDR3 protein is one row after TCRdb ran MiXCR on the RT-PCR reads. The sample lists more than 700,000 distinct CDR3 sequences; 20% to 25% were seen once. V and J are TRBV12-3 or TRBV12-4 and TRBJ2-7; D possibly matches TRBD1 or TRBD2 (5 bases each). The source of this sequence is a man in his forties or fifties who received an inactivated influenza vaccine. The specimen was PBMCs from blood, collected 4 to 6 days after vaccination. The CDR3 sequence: CASSSGASGNEQYF. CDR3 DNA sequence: TGTGCCAGCAGTTCCGGGGCCTCCGGTAACGAGCAGTACTTC.